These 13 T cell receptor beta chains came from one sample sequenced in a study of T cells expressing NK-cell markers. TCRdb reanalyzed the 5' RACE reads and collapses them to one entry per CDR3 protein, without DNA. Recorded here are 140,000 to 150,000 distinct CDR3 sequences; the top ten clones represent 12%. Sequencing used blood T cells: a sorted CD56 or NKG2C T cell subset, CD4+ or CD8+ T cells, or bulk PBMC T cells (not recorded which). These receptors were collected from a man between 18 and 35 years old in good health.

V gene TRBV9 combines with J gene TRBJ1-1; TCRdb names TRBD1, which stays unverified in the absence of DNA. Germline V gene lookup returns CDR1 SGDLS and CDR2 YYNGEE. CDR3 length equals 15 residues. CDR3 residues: CASSVDQGMNTEAFF.

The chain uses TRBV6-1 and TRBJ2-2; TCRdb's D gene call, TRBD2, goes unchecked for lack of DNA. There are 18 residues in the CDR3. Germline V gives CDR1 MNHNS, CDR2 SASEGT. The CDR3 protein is CASAPLPPGRDVTGELFF.

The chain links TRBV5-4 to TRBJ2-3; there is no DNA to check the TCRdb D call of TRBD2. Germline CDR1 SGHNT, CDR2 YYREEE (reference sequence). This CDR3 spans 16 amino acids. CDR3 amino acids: CASSGRLAGEADTQYF.

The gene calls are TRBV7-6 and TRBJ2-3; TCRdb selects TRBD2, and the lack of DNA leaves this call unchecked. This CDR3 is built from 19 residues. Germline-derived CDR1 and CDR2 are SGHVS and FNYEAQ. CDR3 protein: CASSLGASSSGSSADTQYF.

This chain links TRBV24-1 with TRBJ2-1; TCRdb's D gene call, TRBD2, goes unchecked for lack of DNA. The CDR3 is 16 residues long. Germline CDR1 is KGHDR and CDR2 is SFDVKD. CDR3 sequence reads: CATSDWGLGRNNEQFF.

The CDR3 sequence: CASSQESGARNEQFF. The genes are TRBV4-3 and TRBJ2-1; without DNA, the TCRdb call of TRBD1 cannot be checked. CDR3 size: 15 residues. Germline V gene lookup returns CDR1 LGHNA and CDR2 YSLEER.

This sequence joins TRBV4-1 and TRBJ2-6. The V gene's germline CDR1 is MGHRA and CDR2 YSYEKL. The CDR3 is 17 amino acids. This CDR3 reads CASSQGGGLSGANVLTF.

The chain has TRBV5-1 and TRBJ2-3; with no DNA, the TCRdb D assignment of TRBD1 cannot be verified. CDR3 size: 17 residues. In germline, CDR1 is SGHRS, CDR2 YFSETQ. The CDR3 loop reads CASSVHPRDTYTDTQYF. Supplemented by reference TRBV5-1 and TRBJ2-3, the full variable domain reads KAGVTQTPRYLIKTRGQQVTLSCSPISGHRSVSWYQQTPGQGLQFLFEYFSETQRNKGNFPGRFSGRQFSNSRSEMNVSTLELGDSALYLCASSVHPRDTYTDTQYFGPGTRLTVL.

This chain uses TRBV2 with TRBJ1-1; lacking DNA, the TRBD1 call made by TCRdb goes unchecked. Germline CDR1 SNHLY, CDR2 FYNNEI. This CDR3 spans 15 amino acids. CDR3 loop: CASSEPTGKNTEAFF.

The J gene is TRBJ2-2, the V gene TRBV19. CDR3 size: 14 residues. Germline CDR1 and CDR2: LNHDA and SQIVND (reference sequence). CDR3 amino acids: CASEQQSGTGELFF. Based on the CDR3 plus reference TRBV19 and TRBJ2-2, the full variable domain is DGGITQSPKYLFRKEGQNVTLSCEQNLNHDAMYWYRQDPGQGLRLIYYSQIVNDFQKGDIAEGYSVSREKKESFPLTVTSAQKNPTAFYLCASEQQSGTGELFFGEGSRLTVL.

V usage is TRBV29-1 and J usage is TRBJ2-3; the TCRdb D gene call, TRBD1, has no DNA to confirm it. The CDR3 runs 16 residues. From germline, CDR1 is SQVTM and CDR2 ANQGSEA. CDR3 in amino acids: CSVEDGTGGNTDTQYF.

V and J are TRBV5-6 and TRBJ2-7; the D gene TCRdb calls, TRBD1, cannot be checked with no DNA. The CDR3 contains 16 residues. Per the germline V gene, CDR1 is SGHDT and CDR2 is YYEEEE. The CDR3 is CASSTLSGTVYYEQYF. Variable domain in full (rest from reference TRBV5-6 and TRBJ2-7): DAGVTQSPTHLIKTRGQQVTLRCSPKSGHDTVSWYQQALGQGPQFIFQYYEEEERQRGNFPDRFSGHQFPNYSSELNVNALLLGDSALYLCASSTLSGTVYYEQYFGPGTRLTVT.

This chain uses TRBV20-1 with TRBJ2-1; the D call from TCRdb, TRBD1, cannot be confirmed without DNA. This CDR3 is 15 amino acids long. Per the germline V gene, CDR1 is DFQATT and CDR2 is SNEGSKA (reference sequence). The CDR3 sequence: CSAREEDRTYNEQFF.